The rows below give T cell receptor beta chains drawn from one sample of a study of T-cell reconstitution after alpha-beta-depleted transplantation in children. TCRdb reprocessed the PCR reads via MiXCR and lists one record per CDR3 protein. The data show more than 150,000 distinct CDR3 sequences, roughly 7.5% seen once. Here the sequenced sample was PBMCs from the stem cell graft donor, taken from the stem cell graft. The source of these receptors is a human donor who donated a stem cell graft to a child with Wiskott-Aldrich syndrome. The CDR3 runs from the conserved cysteine through the conserved F or W. The D gene is left open where the match is weak.

J	length	V	D	CDR3
TRBJ2-7	11	TRBV9	-	CASSDQYEQYF
TRBJ1-2	18	TRBV5-1	TRBD1	CASSTNLGQGAKETGYTF
TRBJ2-2	14	TRBV10-2	TRBD1	CASATTGVTGELFF
TRBJ1-5	14	TRBV20-1	-	CSARRGAGNQPQHF
TRBJ2-7	14	TRBV7-8	TRBD1	CASNPGTGLGEQYF
TRBJ2-4	12	TRBV23-1	-	CASSQSRNIQYF
TRBJ2-7	15	TRBV7-9	TRBD2	CASSLEVLADYEQYF
TRBJ1-1	14	TRBV20-1	-	CSALWGNMNTEAFF
TRBJ1-1	14	TRBV5-6	-	CASSKGRGNTEAFF
TRBJ2-7	15	TRBV2	-	CASSEARNSGSEQYF
TRBJ2-7	19	TRBV24-1	TRBD1	CATRWGGQGGQPSSYEQYF
TRBJ2-1	13	TRBV7-8	-	CASSPQLNNEQFF
TRBJ2-6	15	TRBV27	-	CASSFLGSGANVLTF
TRBJ2-2	16	TRBV7-7	TRBD2	CASSSGTSGNHGELFF
TRBJ1-2	13	TRBV20-1	-	CRGDAEGYYGYTF
TRBJ2-1	16	TRBV7-9	-	CASSQLQGSSYNEQFF
TRBJ2-1	19	TRBV6-2/TRBV6-3	TRBD1	CASRYPTGQGASSYNEQFF
TRBJ2-2	12	TRBV29-1	-	CSVARETGELFF
TRBJ2-6	18	TRBV11-2	-	CASSLEGPGYSGANVLTF
TRBJ2-2	12	TRBV11-2	-	CASSPTTGELFF
TRBJ2-5	13	TRBV5-1	-	CASSVGSQETQYF
TRBJ1-2	12	TRBV4-1	-	CASSSGGGRYTF
TRBJ2-7	14	TRBV11-2	-	CASSLAVPTYEQYF
TRBJ2-1	18	TRBV14	TRBD2	CASSHSYSPGLAYNEQFF
TRBJ2-2	17	TRBV7-9	-	CASSLISEVLNTGELFF
TRBJ1-4	13	TRBV7-9	TRBD1	CARNHPGGPKLFF
TRBJ2-7	16	TRBV11-2	TRBD2	CASSLGASGASYEQYF
TRBJ2-7	14	TRBV5-1	TRBD1	CASSPGTGGNEQYF
TRBJ2-3	15	TRBV10-2	TRBD2	CASFVRGGAKDTQYF
TRBJ1-5	15	TRBV6-5	-	CASSSYLDSNQPQHF
TRBJ1-1	14	TRBV7-9	-	CASSLEWGNTEAFF
TRBJ2-5	15	TRBV6-5	-	CASRPLGDGQETQYF
TRBJ1-1	15	TRBV6-5	-	CASSYGGPRNTEAFF
TRBJ1-1	15	TRBV12-3/TRBV12-4	TRBD1	CASSFHGTGNTEAFF
TRBJ2-6	18	TRBV11-1	TRBD1	CASSPKTGWSSGANVLTF
TRBJ2-2	15	TRBV7-2	TRBD2	CASSLERGGAGELFF
TRBJ2-2	15	TRBV20-1	TRBD1	CSARRGTGNTGELFF
TRBJ1-1	11	TRBV20-1	-	CSASAPREAFF
TRBJ2-1	15	TRBV28	TRBD1	CASSLRTGYTGEQFF
TRBJ2-6	15	TRBV7-9	-	CASSLRLDGANVLTF
TRBJ2-2	15	TRBV7-2	TRBD1	CASSFGQGNTGELFF
TRBJ2-3	13	TRBV25-1	-	CASSEGPPDTQYF
TRBJ2-5	13	TRBV29-1	-	CSAYIDLQETQYF
TRBJ2-7	15	TRBV5-1	TRBD2	CASSSQTSGGSEQYF
TRBJ2-1	14	TRBV10-3	-	CAISGGTPYNEQFF
TRBJ1-6	13	TRBV25-1	-	CASSEILRSPLHF
TRBJ1-2	18	TRBV11-1	-	CASSLSNMGRPVTYGYTF
TRBJ2-1	16	TRBV5-1	TRBD2	CASSTRTSGSISEQFF
TRBJ2-7	13	TRBV20-1	TRBD1	CSARTGGSREQYF
TRBJ1-1	17	TRBV6-5	-	CASSYSSGVRQGRQAFF
TRBJ1-1	11	TRBV20-1	-	CTASTNTEAFF
TRBJ1-6	18	TRBV5-6	-	CASSLARAKTGGNSPLHF
TRBJ2-1	13	TRBV20-1	-	CSAQGDSYNEQFF
TRBJ1-2	13	TRBV13	-	CAARRKHASGYTF
TRBJ2-1	16	TRBV11-2	TRBD2	CASSSMGSGTSDEQFF
TRBJ2-2	17	TRBV9	-	CASSPRRAILNTGELFF
TRBJ1-2	17	TRBV4-3	TRBD1	CASSQDSFGRGPDGYTF